This entry concerns a single T cell receptor (beta chain). The antigen remains undetermined. This record belongs to a study of monozygotic twins with inflammatory bowel disease. Study-wide findings and caveats: The existence of one strong signal or clonotype linked to IBD lacked support.

This CDR3 region has 16 residues. CDR1 SGHRS and CDR2 YFSETQ come from the germline V gene. TCRdb reanalyzed the 5' RACE reads and collapses them to one entry per CDR3 protein, without DNA. The sample table includes 300,000 to 450,000 distinct CDR3 sequences. The genes are TRBV5-1 and TRBJ1-1; TCRdb selects TRBD1, and the lack of DNA leaves this call unchecked. This clonotype originated in a human donor with ulcerative colitis or Crohn's disease, or a healthy co-twin of an affected twin (not recorded which). Sample: blood. CDR3 loop: CASSLAGQGGVSEAFF.